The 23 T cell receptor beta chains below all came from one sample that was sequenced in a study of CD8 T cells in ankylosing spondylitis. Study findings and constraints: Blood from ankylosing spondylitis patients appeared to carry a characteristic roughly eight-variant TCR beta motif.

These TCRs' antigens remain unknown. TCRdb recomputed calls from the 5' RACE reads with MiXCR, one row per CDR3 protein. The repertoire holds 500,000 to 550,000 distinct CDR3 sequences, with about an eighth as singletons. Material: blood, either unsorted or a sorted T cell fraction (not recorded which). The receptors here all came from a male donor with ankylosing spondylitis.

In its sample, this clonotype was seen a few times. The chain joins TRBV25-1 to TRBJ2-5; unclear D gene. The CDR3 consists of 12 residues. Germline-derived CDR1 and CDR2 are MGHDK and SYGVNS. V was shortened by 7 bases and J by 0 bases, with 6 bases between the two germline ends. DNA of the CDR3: TGTGCCAGCATGGCTTACCAAGAGACCCAGTACTTC. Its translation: CASMAYQETQYF.

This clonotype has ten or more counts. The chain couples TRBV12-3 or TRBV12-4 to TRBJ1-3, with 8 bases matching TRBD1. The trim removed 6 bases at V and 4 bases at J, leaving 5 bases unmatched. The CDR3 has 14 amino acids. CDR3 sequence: CASSLTGDGNTIYF. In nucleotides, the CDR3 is TGTGCCAGCAGCCTGACAGGGGACGGAAACACCATATATTTT.

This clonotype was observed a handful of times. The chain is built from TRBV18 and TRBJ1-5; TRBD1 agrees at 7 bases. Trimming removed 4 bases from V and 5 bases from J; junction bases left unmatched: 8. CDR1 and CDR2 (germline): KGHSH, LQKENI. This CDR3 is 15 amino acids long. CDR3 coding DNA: TGTGCCAGCTCACGTGGACAGGCCCAGGATCAGCCCCAGCATTTT. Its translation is CASSRGQAQDQPQHF.

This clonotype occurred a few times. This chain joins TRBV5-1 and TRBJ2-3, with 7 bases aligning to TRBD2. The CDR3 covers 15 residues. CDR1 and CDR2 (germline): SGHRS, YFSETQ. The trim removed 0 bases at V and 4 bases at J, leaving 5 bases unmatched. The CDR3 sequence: CASSLDRAGADTQYF. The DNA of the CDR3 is TGCGCCAGCAGCTTGGACCGTGCGGGAGCAGATACGCAGTATTTT.

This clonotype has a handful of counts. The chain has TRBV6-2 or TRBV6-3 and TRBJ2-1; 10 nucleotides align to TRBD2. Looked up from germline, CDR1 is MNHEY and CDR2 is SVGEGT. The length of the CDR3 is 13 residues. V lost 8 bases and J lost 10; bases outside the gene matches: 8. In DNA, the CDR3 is TGTGCCAGCTCAAGCGGGAGGGCAATAGAGCAGTTCTTC. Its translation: CASSSGRAIEQFF.

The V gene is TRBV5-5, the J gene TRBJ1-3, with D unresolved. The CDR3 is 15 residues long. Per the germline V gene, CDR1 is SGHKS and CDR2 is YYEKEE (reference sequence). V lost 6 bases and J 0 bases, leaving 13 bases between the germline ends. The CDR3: CASIDVPRSGNTIYF. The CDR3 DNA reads TGTGCCAGCATAGACGTACCTCGCTCTGGAAACACCATATATTTT. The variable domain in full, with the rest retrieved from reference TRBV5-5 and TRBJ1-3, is DAGVTQSPTHLIKTRGQQVTLRCSPISGHKSVSWYQQVLGQGPQFIFQYYEKEERGRGNFPDRFSARQFPNYSSELNVNALLLGDSALYLCASIDVPRSGNTIYFGEGSWLTVV.

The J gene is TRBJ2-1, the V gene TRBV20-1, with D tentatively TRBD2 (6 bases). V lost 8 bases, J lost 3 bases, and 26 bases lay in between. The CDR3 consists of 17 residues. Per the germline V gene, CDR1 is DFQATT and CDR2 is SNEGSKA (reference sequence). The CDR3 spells CSSLAPGGPPSYNEQFF. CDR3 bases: TGCAGTTCACTAGCCCCCGGAGGTCCCCCAAGCTACAATGAGCAGTTCTTC.

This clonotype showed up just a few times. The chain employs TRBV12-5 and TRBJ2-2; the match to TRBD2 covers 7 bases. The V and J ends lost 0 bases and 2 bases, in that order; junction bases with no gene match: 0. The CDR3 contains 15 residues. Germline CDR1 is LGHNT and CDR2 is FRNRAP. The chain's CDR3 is CASGLVAGNTGELFF. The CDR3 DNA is TGTGCTAGTGGTTTGGTAGCGGGAAACACCGGGGAGCTGTTTTTT. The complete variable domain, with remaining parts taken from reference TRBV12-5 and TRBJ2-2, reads DARVTQTPRHKVTEMGQEVTMRCQPILGHNTVFWYRQTMMQGLELLAYFRNRAPLDDSGMPKDRFSAEMPDATLATLKIQPSEPRDSAVYFCASGLVAGNTGELFFGEGSRLTVL.

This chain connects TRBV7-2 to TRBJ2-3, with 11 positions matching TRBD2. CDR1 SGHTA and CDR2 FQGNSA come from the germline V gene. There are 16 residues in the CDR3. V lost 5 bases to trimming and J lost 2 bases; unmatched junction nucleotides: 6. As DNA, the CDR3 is TGTGCCAGCAGCGACGGGACTAGCGGAACCACAGATACGCAGTATTTT. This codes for CASSDGTSGTTDTQYF.

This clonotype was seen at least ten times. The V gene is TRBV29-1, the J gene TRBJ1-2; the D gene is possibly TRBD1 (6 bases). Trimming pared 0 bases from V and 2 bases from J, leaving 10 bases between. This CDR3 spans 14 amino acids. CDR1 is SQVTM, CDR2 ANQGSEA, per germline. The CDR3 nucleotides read TGCAGCGTTGAAGAATGGACAGAGAACTATGGCTACACCTTC. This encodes CSVEEWTENYGYTF.

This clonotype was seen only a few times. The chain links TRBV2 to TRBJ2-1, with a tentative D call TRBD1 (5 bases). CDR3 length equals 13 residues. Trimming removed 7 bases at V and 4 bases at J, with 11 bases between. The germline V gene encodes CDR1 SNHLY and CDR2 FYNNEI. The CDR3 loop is CASISQGYNEQFF. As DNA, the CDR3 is TGTGCCAGCATAAGTCAGGGTTACAATGAGCAGTTCTTC.

CDR3 region: CASSPIVLRLFEAFF. The CDR3 DNA reads TGTGCCAGCAGCCCCATCGTCCTGCGCCTCTTTGAAGCTTTCTTT. The rearrangement joins TRBV5-5 to TRBJ1-1; D remains ambiguous. CDR3 length: 15 amino acids. Trimming stripped 4 bases from V and 7 bases from J, with 20 bases between. Germline assignment: CDR1 SGHKS and CDR2 YYEKEE (reference sequence).

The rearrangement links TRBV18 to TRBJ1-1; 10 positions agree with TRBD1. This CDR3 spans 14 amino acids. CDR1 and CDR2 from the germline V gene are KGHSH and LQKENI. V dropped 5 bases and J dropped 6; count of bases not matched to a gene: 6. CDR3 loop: CASSTTGGEAEAFF. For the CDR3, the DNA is TGTGCCAGCTCAACGACAGGGGGCGAGGCTGAAGCTTTCTTT.

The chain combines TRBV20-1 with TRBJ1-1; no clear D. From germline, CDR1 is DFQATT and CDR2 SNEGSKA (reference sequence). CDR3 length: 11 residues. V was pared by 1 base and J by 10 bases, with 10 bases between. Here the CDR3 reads CSARGRASAFF. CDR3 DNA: TGCAGTGCTAGAGGGCGGGCGTCAGCTTTCTTT.

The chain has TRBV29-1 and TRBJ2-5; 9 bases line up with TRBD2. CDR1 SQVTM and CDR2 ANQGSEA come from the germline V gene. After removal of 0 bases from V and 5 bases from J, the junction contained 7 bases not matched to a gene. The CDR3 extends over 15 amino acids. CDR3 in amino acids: CSVEDRGLASETQYF. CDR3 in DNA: TGCAGCGTTGAAGATAGGGGACTAGCTTCGGAGACCCAGTACTTC.

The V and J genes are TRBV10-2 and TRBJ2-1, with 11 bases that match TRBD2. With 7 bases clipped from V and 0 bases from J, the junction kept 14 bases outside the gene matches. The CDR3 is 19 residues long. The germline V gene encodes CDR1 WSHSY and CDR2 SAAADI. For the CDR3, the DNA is TGCGCCAGCAAGGATGTGGGACTAGCGGCCCCGAGCTCCTACAATGAGCAGTTCTTC. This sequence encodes CASKDVGLAAPSSYNEQFF.

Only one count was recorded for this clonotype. The CDR3 region has the DNA TGTGCCAGCAGTGAAGACGTGAGCACAGATACGCAGTATTTT. Its protein product is CASSEDVSTDTQYF. This rearrangement joins TRBV2 to TRBJ2-3; D is unresolved. In germline, CDR1 is SNHLY, CDR2 FYNNEI. The CDR3 length is 14 residues. Trimming shortened V by 1 base and J by 0 bases, and 5 bases separated the two germline ends.

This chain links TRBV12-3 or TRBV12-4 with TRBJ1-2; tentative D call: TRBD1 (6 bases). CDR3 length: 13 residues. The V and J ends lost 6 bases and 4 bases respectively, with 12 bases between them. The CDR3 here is CASSELDSYGYTF. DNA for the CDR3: TGTGCCAGCAGCGAACTGGACAGCTATGGCTACACCTTC.

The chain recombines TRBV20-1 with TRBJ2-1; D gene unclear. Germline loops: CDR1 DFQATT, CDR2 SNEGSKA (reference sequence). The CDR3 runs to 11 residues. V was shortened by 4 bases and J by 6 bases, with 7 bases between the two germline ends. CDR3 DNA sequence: TGCAGTGCTAATCTGCTCAATGAGCAGTTCTTC. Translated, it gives CSANLLNEQFF.

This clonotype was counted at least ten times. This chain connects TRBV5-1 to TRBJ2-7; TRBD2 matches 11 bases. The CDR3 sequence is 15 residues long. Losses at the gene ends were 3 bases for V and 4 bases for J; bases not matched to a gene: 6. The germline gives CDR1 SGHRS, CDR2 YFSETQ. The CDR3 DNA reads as TGCGCCAGCAGCTCCCTAGCGGGAGGACAGTACGAGCAGTACGTC. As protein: CASSSLAGGQYEQYV.

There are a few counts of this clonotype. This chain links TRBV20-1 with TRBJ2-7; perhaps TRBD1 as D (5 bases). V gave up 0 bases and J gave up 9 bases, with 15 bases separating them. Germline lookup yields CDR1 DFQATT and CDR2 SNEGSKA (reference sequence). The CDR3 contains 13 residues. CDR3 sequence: CSARDLSFTGQYF. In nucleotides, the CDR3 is TGCAGTGCTAGAGACCTCTCGTTCACAGGGCAGTACTTC.

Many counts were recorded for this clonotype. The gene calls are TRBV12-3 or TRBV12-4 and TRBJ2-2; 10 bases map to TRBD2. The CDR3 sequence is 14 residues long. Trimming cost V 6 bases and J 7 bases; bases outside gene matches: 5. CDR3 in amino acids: CASSLAGAGGELFF. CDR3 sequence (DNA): TGTGCCAGCAGCCTAGCGGGAGCTGGCGGGGAGCTGTTTTTT.

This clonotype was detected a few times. Here the CDR3 DNA reads TGTGCCAGCAGTCCACGGACCCTTGAAAAACTGTTTTTT. It is translated as CASSPRTLEKLFF. The chain links TRBV12-3 or TRBV12-4 to TRBJ1-4; D is undetermined. V lost 5 bases and J 7 bases, leaving 11 bases between the germline ends. There are 13 residues in the CDR3.